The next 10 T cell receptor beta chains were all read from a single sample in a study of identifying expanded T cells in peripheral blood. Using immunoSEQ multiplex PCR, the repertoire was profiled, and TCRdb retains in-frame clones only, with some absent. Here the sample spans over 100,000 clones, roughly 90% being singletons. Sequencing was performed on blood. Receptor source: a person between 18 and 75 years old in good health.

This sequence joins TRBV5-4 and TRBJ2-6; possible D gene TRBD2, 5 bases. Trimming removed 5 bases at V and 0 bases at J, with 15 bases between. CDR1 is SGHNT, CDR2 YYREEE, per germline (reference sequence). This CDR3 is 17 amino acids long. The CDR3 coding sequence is TGTGCCAGCAGTCCCCAGAGGGAGAGCTCTGGGGCCAACGTCCTGACTTTC. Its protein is CASSPQRESSGANVLTF.

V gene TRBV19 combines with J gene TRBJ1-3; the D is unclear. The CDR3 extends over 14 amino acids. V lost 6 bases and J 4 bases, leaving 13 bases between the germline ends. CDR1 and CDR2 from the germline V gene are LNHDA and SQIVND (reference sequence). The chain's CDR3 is CASRPTFTGNTIYF. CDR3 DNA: TGTGCCAGTAGGCCGACCTTTACAGGAAACACCATATATTTT. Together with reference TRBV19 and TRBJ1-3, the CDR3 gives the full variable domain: DGGITQSPKYLFRKEGQNVTLSCEQNLNHDAMYWYRQDPGQGLRLIYYSQIVNDFQKGDIAEGYSVSREKKESFPLTVTSAQKNPTAFYLCASRPTFTGNTIYFGEGSWLTVV.

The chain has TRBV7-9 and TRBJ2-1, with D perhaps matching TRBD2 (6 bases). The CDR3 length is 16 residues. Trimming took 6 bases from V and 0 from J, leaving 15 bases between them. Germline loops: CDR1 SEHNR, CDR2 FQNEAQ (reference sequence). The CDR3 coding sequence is TGTGCCAGCAGAATATACCGGGACTCCTCCTACAATGAGCAGTTCTTC. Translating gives CASRIYRDSSYNEQFF.

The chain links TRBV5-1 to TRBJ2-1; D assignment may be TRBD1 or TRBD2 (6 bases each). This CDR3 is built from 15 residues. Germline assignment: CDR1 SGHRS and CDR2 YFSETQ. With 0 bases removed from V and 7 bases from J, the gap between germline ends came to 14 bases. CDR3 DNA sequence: TGCGCCAGCAGCTTGGAGGGGGGCTCATGGAATGAGCAGTTCTTC. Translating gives CASSLEGGSWNEQFF.

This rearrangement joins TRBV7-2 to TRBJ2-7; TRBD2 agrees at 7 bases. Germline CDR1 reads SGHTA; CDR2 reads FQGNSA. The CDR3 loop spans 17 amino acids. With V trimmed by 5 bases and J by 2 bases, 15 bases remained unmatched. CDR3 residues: CASSRRGVSGEAYEQYF. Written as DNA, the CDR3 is TGTGCCAGCAGCCGAAGGGGTGTCAGCGGGGAAGCCTACGAGCAGTACTTC.

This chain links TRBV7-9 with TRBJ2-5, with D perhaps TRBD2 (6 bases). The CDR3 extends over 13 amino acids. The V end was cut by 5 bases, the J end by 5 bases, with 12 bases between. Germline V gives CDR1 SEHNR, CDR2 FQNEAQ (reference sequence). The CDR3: CASSRDSGETQYF. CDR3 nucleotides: TGTGCCAGCAGCAGGGACTCTGGGGAGACCCAGTACTTC.

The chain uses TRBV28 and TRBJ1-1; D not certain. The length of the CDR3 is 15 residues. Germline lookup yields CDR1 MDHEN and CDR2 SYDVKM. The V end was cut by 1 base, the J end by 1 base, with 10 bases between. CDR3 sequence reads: CASSLSGRRNTEAFF. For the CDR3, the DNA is TGTGCCAGCAGTTTATCGGGCAGGAGGAACACTGAAGCTTTCTTT.

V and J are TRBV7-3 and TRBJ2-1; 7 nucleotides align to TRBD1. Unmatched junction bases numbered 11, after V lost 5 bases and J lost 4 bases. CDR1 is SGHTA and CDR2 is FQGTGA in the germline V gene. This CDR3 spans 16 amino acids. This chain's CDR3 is CASSVIPGTEYNEQFF. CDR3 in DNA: TGTGCCAGCAGCGTCATACCCGGGACAGAATACAATGAGCAGTTCTTC.

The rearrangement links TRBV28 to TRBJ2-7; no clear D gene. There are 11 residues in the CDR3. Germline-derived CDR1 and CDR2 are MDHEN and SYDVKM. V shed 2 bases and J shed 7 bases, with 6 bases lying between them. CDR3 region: CASSLVQEQYF. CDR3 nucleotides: TGTGCCAGCAGTTTAGTCCAAGAGCAGTACTTC.

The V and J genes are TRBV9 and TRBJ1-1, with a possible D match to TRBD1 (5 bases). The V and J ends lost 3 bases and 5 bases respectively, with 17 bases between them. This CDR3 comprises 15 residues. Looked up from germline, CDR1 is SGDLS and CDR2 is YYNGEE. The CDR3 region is CASSALGDPRTEAFF. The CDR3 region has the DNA TGTGCCAGCAGCGCCCTCGGGGACCCGCGGACTGAAGCTTTCTTT.